The subject of this entry is one TCR beta chain. What it binds is not known. The controls were healthy donors who were matched for age and sex. In contrast to the negatively isolated CD8+ and CD4+ T cells, TEMRA cells were FACS-enriched. Reverse transcription of roughly 0.45 to 1 ug RNA was performed with random hexamers. TCRdb re-called the immunoSEQ multiplex PCR reads through MiXCR, storing one row per CDR3 protein. This sample yields some 57,000 distinct CDR3 sequences, of which roughly 92% are seen a single time; approximately 0.21% belongs to the top ten. The data belong to a study of CD8 T cells in Susac syndrome. Study outcomes and limitations: As the study acknowledged, the number of individuals in its TCR sequencing and HLA analysis was relatively small.

From germline, CDR1 is MNHEY and CDR2 SVGAGI. The V segment lost 2 bases and the J segment 3 bases; nucleotides outside the gene matches: 7. This CDR3 spans 15 amino acids. Sequencing input: CD8+ T cells from PBMCs. This chain links TRBV6-5 with TRBJ2-7; TRBD1 matches 7 bases. The source of this sequence is a human donor in good health. As DNA, the CDR3 is TGTGCCAGCAGTTACGGGACAGAGAGGGGCTACGAGCAGTACTTC. This codes for CASSYGTERGYEQYF.